The T cell receptor (beta chain) described here comes from a study of spatial heterogeneity in lung cancer. By sample fraction, this clonotype is medium-sized. TCRdb analysed the 5' RACE reads with MiXCR anew, one entry per CDR3 protein. The data contain some 6,100 distinct CDR3 sequences, around an eighth of them singletons. V dropped 4 bases and J dropped 1; count of bases not matched to a gene: 9. Germline assignment: CDR1 SGHRS and CDR2 YFSETQ. The CDR3 sequence is 16 residues long. Time point reported: sample taken at primary tumor resection. Material for sequencing was whole RNA from tumor, nontumor lung or frozen PBMC, left unsorted.

The rearrangement joins TRBV5-1 to TRBJ1-1, with 8 bases lining up with TRBD1. This receptor was identified in a male donor with early-stage non-small cell lung cancer. This specimen was normal lung tissue next to the tumor, taken at surgery. The CDR3 bases are TGCGCCAGCAGCCTCCAGGGGGCTATCGGGAACACTGAAGCTTTCTTT. It encodes CASSLQGAIGNTEAFF.